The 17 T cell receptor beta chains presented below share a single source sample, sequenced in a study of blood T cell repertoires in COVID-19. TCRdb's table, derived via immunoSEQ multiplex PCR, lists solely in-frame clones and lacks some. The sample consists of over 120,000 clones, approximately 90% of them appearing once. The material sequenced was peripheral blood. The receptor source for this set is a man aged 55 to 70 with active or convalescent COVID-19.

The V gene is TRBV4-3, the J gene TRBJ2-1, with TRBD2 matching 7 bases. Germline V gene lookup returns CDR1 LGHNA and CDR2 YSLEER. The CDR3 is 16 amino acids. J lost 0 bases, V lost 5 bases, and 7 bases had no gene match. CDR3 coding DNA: TGCGCCAGCAGCATGGGAGGGAAGAGCTCCTACAATGAGCAGTTCTTC. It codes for CASSMGGKSSYNEQFF.

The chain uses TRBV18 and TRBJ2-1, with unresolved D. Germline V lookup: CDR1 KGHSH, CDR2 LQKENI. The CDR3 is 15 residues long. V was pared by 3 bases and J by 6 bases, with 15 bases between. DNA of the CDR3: TGTGCCAGCTCACCGCTAGAGAGTCTCGGCAATGAGCAGTTCTTC. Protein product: CASSPLESLGNEQFF.

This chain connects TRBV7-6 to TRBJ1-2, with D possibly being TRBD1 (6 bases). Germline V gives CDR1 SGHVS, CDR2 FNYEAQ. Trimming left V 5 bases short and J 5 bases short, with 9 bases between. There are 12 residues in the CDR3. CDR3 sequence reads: CASSHQGYGYTF. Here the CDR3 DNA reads TGTGCCAGCAGCCATCAGGGGTATGGCTACACCTTC.

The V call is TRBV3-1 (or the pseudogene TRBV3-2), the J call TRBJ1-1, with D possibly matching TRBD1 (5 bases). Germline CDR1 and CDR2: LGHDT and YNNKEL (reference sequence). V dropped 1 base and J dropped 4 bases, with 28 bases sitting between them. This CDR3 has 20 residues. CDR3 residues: CASSQVARDNRGVTGTEAFF. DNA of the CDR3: TGTGCCAGCAGCCAAGTGGCTCGAGACAATCGGGGGGTCACGGGCACTGAAGCTTTCTTT.

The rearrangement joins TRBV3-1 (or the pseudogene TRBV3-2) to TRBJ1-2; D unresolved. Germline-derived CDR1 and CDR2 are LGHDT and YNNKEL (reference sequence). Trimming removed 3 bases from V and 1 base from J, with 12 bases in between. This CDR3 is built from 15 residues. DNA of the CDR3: TGTGCCAGCAGCCATCGCAGGCACATTAACTATGGCTACACCTTC. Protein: CASSHRRHINYGYTF.

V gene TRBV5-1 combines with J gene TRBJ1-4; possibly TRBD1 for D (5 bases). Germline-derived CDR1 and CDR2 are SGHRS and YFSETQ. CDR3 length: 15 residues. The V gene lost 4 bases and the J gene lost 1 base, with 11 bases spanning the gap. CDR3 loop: CASSPGGGTNEKLFF. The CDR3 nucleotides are TGCGCCAGCAGCCCGGGCGGGGGAACTAATGAAAAACTGTTTTTT.

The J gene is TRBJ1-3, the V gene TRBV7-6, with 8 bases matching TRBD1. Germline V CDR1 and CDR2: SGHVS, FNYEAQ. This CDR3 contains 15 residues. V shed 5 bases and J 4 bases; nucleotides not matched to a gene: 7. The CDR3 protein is CASSRTGQSGNTIYF. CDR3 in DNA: TGTGCCAGCAGCCGGACAGGGCAATCGGGAAACACCATATATTTT.

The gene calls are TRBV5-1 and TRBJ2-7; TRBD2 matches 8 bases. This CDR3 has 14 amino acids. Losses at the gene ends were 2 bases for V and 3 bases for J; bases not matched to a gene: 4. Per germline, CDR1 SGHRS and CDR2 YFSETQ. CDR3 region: CASSLSRGDYEQYF. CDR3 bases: TGCGCCAGCAGCTTATCGCGGGGGGACTACGAGCAGTACTTC.

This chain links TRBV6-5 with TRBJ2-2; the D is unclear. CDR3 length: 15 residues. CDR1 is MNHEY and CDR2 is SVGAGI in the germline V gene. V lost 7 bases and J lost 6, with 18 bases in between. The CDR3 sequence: CASITQTAWAGELFF. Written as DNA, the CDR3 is TGTGCCAGCATTACACAGACCGCCTGGGCCGGGGAGCTGTTTTTT.

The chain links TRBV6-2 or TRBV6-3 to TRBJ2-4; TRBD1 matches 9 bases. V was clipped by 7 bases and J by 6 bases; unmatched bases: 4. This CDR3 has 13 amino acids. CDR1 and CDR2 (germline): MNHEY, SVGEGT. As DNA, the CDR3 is TGTGCCAGCACCCCGGGACAGGGAAACATTCAGTACTTC. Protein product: CASTPGQGNIQYF.

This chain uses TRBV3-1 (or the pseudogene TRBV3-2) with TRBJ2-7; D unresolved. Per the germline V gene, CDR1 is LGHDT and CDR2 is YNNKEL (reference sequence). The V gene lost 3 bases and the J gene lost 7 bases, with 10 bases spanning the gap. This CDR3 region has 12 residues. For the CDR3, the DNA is TGTGCCAGCAGCCACCAATTCGGGGAGCAGTACTTC. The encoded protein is CASSHQFGEQYF.

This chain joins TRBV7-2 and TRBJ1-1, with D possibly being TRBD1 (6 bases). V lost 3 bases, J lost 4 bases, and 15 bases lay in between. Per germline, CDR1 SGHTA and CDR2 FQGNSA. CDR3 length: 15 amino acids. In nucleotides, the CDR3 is TGTGCCAGCAGCTTGGAGGGGGGGGCCGGCACTGAAGCTTTCTTT. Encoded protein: CASSLEGGAGTEAFF. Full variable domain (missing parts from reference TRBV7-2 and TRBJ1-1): GAGVSQSPSNKVTEKGKDVELRCDPISGHTALYWYRQSLGQGLEFLIYFQGNSAPDKSGLPSDRFSAERTGGSVSTLTIQRTQQEDSAVYLCASSLEGGAGTEAFFGQGTRLTVV.

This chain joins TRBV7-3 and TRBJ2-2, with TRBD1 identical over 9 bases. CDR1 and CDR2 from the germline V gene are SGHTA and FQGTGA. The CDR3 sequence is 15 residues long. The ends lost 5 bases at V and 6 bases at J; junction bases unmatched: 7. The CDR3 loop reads CASSQDRGGSGELFF. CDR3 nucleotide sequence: TGTGCCAGCAGCCAGGACAGGGGCGGGTCCGGGGAGCTGTTTTTT.

The DNA for the CDR3 is TGTGCCAGCAGTTGCCTTGACAGTCCCCCCTACGAGCAGTACTTC. It yields the protein CASSCLDSPPYEQYF. V usage is TRBV6-2 or TRBV6-3 and J usage is TRBJ2-7; a weak D match, TRBD1 (5 bases). The CDR3 is made up of 15 amino acids. Between the trimmed V and J ends, which lost 4 bases and 2 bases, there was a span of 15 bases. CDR1 is MNHEY, CDR2 SVGEGT, per germline.

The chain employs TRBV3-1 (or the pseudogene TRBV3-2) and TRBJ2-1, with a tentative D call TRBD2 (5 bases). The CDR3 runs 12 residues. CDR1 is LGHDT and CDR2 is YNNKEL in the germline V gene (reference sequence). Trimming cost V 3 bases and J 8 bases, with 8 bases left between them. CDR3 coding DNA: TGTGCCAGCAGCCAGCGAGGGCATGAGCAGTTCTTC. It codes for CASSQRGHEQFF.

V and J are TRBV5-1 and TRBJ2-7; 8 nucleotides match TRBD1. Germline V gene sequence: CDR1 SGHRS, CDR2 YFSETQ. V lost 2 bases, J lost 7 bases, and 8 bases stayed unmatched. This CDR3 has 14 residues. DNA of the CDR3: TGCGCCAGCAGCTTCGGACAGGGAGGCGGGGAGCAGTACTTC. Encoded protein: CASSFGQGGGEQYF.

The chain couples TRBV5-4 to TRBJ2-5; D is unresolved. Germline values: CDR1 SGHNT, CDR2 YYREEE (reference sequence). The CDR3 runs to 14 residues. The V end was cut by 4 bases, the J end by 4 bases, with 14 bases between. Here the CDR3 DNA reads TGTGCCAGCAGCCAACGCGGCCCTGCAGAGACCCAGTACTTC. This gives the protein CASSQRGPAETQYF.